This TCR beta chain was captured by sequencing in a study of HIV-infected patients and healthy controls. Reverse transcription used around 500 ng RNA and constant-region primers for alpha and beta. Using multiplexing indices, alpha and beta chain libraries were generated apart by chain-specific third strand synthesis. TCRdb passed the 5' RACE reads through MiXCR, listing each CDR3 protein once. Among some 15,000 distinct CDR3 sequences, roughly 9% were seen once, and the ten largest hold 4% to 6%. The table lists this clonotype with many counts. The junction had 5 bases not matched to a gene; V was cut back by 0 bases and J by 4 bases. Germline-derived CDR1 and CDR2 are SGDLS and YYNGEE. The CDR3 loop spans 15 amino acids. The repertoire came from unfractionated whole blood and reflected all unsorted peripheral T cells.

The sequence was obtained from an adult in good health. Input material: blood. The chain joins TRBV9 to TRBJ2-3; 7 bases map to TRBD1. In DNA form, the CDR3 reads TGTGCCAGCAGCGTAGAGGGACAGTACGCAGATACGCAGTATTTT. It is translated as CASSVEGQYADTQYF.